This TCR beta chain emerged from a study of T-cell memory formation after mild COVID-19. Whole-study context: Clusters were largely donor specific. Study-wide results and limits: Specificity for SARS-CoV-2 was not confirmed among the second-wave clones peaking on day 37. Some clones that responded were present in memory (sampled pre-infection), which suggests cross-reactive memory joined.

TCRdb ran MiXCR on the 5' RACE reads and lists one entry per CDR3 protein. The repertoire has 200,000 to 300,000 distinct CDR3 sequences, roughly a sixth of them found once; the top ten carry roughly a fifth. As to this clonotype: As yet, its antigen is unknown.

This CDR3 has 13 residues. The germline V gene has CDR1 DFQATT and CDR2 SNEGSKA (reference sequence). V lost 3 bases, J lost 2 bases, and 11 bases lay in between. This sequence joins TRBV20-1 and TRBJ2-7; TRBD1 is a possible D gene (5 bases). The sample consisted of PBMCs or a T cell subset sorted from them (not recorded which). This TCR was recovered from a man aged 18 to 29 who had mild COVID-19 (a few samples of this study predate the infection). Cell type and time point are not known. CDR3 coding DNA: TGCAGTGCTAGTACAGGAAGCACCTACGAGCAGTACTTC. It yields the protein CSASTGSTYEQYF.